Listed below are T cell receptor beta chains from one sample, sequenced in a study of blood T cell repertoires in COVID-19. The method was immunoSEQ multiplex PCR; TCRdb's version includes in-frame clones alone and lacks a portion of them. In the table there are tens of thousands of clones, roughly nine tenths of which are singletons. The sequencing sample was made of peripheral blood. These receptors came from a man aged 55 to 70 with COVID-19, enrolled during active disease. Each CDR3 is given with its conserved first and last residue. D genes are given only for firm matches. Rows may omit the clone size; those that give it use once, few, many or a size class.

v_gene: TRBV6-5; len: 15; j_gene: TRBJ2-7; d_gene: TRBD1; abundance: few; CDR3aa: CASSWTGTGPNEQYF; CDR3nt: TGTGCCAGCAGTTGGACAGGGACAGGACCTAACGAGCAGTACTTC
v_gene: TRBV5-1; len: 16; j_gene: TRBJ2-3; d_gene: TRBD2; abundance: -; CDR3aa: CASSLQGTSGTDTQYF; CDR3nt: TGCGCCAGCAGCTTGCAGGGGACTAGCGGCACAGATACGCAGTATTTT
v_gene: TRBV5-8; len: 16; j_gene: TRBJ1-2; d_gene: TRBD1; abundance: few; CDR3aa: CASSPRQGAVYGSYTF; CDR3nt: TGTGCCAGCAGCCCCCGGCAGGGGGCGGTATATGGATCCTACACCTTC
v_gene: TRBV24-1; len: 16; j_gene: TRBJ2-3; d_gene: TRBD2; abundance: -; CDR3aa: CATSDLDGTSSDTQYF; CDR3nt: TGTGCCACCAGTGATTTGGATGGGACTAGTTCAGATACGCAGTATTTT
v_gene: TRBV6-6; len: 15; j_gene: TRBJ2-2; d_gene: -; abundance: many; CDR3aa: CASNGQPPNTGELFF; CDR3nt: TGTGCCAGCAATGGACAACCGCCGAACACCGGGGAGCTGTTTTTT
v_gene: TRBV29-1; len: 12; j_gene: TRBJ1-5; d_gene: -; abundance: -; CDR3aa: CSVEAVDQPQHF; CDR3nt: TGCAGCGTTGAAGCGGTAGATCAGCCCCAGCATTTT
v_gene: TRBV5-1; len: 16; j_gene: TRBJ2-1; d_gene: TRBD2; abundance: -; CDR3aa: CASSLDRSGRGNEQFF; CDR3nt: TGCGCCAGCAGCTTGGACCGAAGCGGGAGAGGTAATGAGCAGTTCTTC
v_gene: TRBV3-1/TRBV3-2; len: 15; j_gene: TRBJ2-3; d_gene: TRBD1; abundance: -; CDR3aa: CASSPPGQGTDTQYF; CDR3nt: TGTGCCAGCAGCCCTCCGGGACAGGGGACAGATACGCAGTATTTT
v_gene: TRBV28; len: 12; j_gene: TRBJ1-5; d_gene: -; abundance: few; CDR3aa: CASSLTDQPQHF; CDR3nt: TGTGCCAGCAGTCTCACGGATCAGCCCCAGCATTTT
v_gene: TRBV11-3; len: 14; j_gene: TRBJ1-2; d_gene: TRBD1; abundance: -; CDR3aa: CASSLGGDSSGYTF; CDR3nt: TGTGCCAGCAGCTTAGGTGGGGACAGCTCTGGCTACACCTTC
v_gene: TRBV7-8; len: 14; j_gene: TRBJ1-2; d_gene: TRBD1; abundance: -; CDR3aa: CASSLVGGVDGYTF; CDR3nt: TGTGCCAGCAGCTTAGTAGGGGGCGTCGATGGCTACACCTTC
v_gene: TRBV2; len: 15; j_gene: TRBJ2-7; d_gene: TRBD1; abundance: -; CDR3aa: CASSEPWDRDYEQYF; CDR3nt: TGTGCCAGCAGTGAACCCTGGGACAGAGACTACGAGCAGTACTTC
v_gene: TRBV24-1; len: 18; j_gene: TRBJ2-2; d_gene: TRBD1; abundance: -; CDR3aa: CATSDPPGQGASTGELFF; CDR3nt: TGTGCCACCAGTGATCCACCGGGACAGGGGGCAAGCACCGGGGAGCTGTTTTTT
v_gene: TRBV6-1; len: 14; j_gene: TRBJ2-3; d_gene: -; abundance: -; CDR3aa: CASSEIRGTDTQYF; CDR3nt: TGTGCCAGCAGTGAAATCCGGGGCACAGATACGCAGTATTTT
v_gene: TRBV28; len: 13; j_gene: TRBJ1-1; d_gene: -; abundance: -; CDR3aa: CASTLQARAEAFF; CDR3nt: TGTGCCAGCACCTTGCAGGCGCGGGCTGAAGCTTTCTTT
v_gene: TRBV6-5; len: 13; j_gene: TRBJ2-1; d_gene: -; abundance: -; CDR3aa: CASSLIRGNEQFF; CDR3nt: TGTGCCAGCAGTTTGATCCGGGGCAATGAGCAGTTCTTC
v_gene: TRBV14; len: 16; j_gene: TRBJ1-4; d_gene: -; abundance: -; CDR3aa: CASSQDRDGTPEKLFF; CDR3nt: TGTGCCAGCAGCCAAGATCGAGACGGGACACCCGAAAAACTGTTTTTT
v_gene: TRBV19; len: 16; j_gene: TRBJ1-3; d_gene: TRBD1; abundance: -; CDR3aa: CATYTGQALSGNTIYF; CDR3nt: TGTGCCACCTACACCGGACAGGCCCTCTCTGGAAACACCATATATTTT
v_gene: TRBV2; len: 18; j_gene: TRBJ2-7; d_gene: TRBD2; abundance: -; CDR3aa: CASSSSATSGTGAYEQYF; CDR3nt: TGTGCCAGCAGTTCATCCGCCACTAGCGGGACAGGCGCGTACGAGCAGTACTTC
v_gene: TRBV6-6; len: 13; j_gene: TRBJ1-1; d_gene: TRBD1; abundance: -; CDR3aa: CASSYSSTGEAFF; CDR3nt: TGTGCCAGCAGTTACTCATCGACAGGGGAGGCTTTCTTT
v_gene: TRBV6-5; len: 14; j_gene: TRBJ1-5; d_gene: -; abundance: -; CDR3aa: CASIRGTGNQPQHF; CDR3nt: TGTGCCAGCATTAGGGGGACGGGCAATCAGCCCCAGCATTTT
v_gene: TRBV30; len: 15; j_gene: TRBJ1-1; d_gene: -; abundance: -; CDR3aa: CAWKKPGDPNTEAFF; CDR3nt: TGTGCCTGGAAAAAGCCAGGGGACCCGAACACTGAAGCTTTCTTT
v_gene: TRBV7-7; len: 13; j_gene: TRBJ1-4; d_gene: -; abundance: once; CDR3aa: CASSLTGSEKLFF; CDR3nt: TGTGCTAGCAGCCTTACAGGGTCTGAAAAACTGTTTTTT
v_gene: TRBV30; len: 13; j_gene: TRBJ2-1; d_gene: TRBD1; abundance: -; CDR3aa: CAWSGQGRNEQFF; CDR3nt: TGTGCCTGGAGTGGACAGGGGCGGAATGAGCAGTTCTTC
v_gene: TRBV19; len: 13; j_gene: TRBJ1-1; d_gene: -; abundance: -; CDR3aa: CASSRQKFTEAFF; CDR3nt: TGTGCCAGTAGCCGACAGAAGTTCACTGAAGCTTTCTTT
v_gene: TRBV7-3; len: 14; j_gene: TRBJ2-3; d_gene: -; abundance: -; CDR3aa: CASSPRRIGDTQYF; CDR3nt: TGTGCCAGCAGCCCGAGGAGGATCGGAGATACGCAGTATTTT
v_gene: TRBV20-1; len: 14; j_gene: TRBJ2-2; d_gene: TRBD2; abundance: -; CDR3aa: CSASSGVNTGELFF; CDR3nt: TGCAGTGCTAGTAGCGGGGTCAACACCGGGGAGCTGTTTTTT
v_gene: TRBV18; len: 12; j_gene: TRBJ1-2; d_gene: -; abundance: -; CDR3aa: CASSLKGGGYTF; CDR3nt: TGTGCCAGCTCACTAAAGGGAGGAGGCTACACCTTC
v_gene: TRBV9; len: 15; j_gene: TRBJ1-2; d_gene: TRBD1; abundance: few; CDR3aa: CASAYAGTGNYGYTF; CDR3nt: TGTGCCAGCGCTTACGCCGGGACAGGGAACTATGGCTACACCTTC
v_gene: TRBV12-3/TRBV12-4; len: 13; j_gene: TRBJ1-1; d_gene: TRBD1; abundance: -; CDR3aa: CASSLRTGSEAFF; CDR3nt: TGTGCCAGCAGTTTACGGACAGGGTCTGAAGCTTTCTTT
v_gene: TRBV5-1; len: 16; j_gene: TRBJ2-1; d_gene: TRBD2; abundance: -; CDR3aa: CASSAGLAGPYNEQFF; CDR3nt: TGCGCCAGCAGCGCGGGACTAGCGGGACCCTACAATGAGCAGTTCTTC
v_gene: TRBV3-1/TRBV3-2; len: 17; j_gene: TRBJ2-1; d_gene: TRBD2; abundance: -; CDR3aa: CASTIGGRTSGYNEQFF; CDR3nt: TGTGCCAGCACCATCGGGGGGAGGACTAGCGGGTACAATGAGCAGTTCTTC
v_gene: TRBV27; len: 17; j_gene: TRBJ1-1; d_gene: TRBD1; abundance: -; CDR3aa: CASSPRTGGSMNTEAFF; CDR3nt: TGTGCCAGCAGTCCTAGGACAGGGGGTTCCATGAACACTGAAGCTTTCTTT
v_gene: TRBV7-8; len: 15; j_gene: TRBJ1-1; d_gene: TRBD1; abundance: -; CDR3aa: CASSSDRGRRTEAFF; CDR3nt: TGTGCCAGCAGCTCAGACAGGGGGCGCCGGACTGAAGCTTTCTTT
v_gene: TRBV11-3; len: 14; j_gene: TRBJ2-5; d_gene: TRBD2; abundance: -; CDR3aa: CASSLVGGRETQYF; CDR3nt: TGTGCCAGCAGCTTAGTTGGCGGGAGGGAGACCCAGTACTTC
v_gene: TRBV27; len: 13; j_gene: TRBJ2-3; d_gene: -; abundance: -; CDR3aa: CASSLGATDTQYF; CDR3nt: TGTGCCAGCAGTTTAGGGGCCACAGATACGCAGTATTTT
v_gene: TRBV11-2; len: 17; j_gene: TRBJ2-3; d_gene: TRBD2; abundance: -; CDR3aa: CASSSPFKGGSTDTQYF; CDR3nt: TGTGCCAGCAGCTCCCCCTTTAAGGGAGGGTCCACAGATACGCAGTATTTT
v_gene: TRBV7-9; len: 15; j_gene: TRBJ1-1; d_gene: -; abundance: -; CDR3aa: CASSFAEAMNTEAFF; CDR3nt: TGTGCCAGCAGCTTTGCAGAGGCCATGAACACTGAAGCTTTCTTT